Reported below is one T cell receptor beta chain. Its target is not known. The data originate from a study of cytomegalovirus exposure and HLA in healthy donors. On the study more broadly: Of several hundred genotyped donors, about 80% clustered with self-reported Caucasian donors. General study results and limits: Within the data, a cluster of highly shared sequence variants was likely a sequencing artifact. An assumption of roughly uniform sequencing depth across donors underlay the presence/absence analyses. Usually a TCR sequence was rare, but some public TCRs were found in many donors.

This CDR3 contains 16 residues. Germline CDR1 SGDLS, CDR2 YYNGEE. With 3 bases clipped from V and 4 bases from J, the junction kept 11 bases outside the gene matches. The PCR made use of 60 Vbeta and 13 Jbeta primers. Here immunoSEQ multiplex PCR was the method, and the copy in TCRdb shows in-frame clones only, minus some. The repertoire has about 120,000 clones, approximately 80% of them found once; the top ten carry around 12%. This receptor was obtained from a woman in her thirties or forties in good health and CMV-seropositive. The sequencing sample was made of PBMCs. The chain employs TRBV9 and TRBJ2-7, with 9 bases lining up with TRBD1. Written as DNA, the CDR3 is TGTGCCAGCAGCGAGTCGGGGGGACAGGGACCGTACGAGCAGTACTTC. Residues: CASSESGGQGPYEQYF.